The 24 T cell receptor beta chains in this list originate from one sample, sequenced in a study of T-cell memory formation after mild COVID-19. TCRdb redid the calling of the 5' RACE reads with MiXCR, one entry per CDR3 protein. The repertoire holds 200,000 to 250,000 distinct CDR3 sequences, with about 9.2% as singletons. Sequencing was carried out using PBMCs or a T cell subset sorted from them (not recorded which). The receptors shown here come from a man aged 18 to 35 who had mild COVID-19 (a few samples of this study predate the infection). Cell type and time point are not known.

This clonotype was seen a handful of times. The rearrangement links TRBV18 to TRBJ2-7, with 10 bases aligning to TRBD1. This CDR3 has 13 residues. Germline CDR1 and CDR2: KGHSH and LQKENI. V lost 4 bases to trimming and J lost 5 bases; unmatched junction nucleotides: 2. CDR3 DNA: TGTGCCAGCTCACTCGGGACAGGGGACGAGCAGTACTTC. Translation: CASSLGTGDEQYF.

This clonotype appeared a few times. V usage is TRBV25-1 and J usage is TRBJ1-1; possible D gene TRBD1, 6 bases. The V end lost 0 bases, the J end lost 3 bases, and 17 bases lay between the germline ends. The germline V gene has CDR1 MGHDK and CDR2 SYGVNS. CDR3 length: 17 amino acids. The CDR3 sequence is CASSEYYQRGADTEAFF. The CDR3 DNA reads TGTGCCAGCAGTGAATATTATCAGCGGGGGGCGGACACTGAAGCTTTCTTT. The full variable domain, with the rest looked up from reference TRBV25-1 and TRBJ1-1, is EADIYQTPRYLVIGTGKKITLECSQTMGHDKMYWYQQDPGMELHLIHYSYGVNSTEKGDLSSESTVSRIRTEHFPLTLESARPSHTSQYLCASSEYYQRGADTEAFFGQGTRLTVV.

This chain's CDR3 is CASSHDGKQYV. The CDR3 DNA is TGTGCCAGCAGCCACGACGGCAAGCAGTACGTC. The rearrangement uses TRBV28 and TRBJ2-7; D is unclear. The germline V gene has CDR1 MDHEN and CDR2 SYDVKM. The CDR3 covers 11 residues. Trimming took 6 bases from V and 8 from J, leaving 11 bases between them.

This clonotype was found many times. CDR3 residues: CASSRASGDEQYV. The CDR3 bases are TGTGCCAGCAGCCGCGCATCAGGGGACGAGCAGTACGTC. The chain uses TRBV7-2 and TRBJ2-7; D is possibly TRBD1 (6 bases). This CDR3 has 13 residues. The V gene lost 5 bases and the J gene lost 5 bases, with 13 bases spanning the gap. CDR1 is SGHTA, CDR2 FQGNSA, per germline.

This clonotype has ten or more counts. The gene calls are TRBV2 and TRBJ2-3, with D perhaps matching TRBD2 (5 bases). This CDR3 contains 13 residues. Germline CDR1 and CDR2: SNHLY and FYNNEI. V gave up 7 bases and J gave up 5 bases, with 13 bases separating them. The CDR3 nucleotides read TGTGCCAGCAACTCCCACGAGGGAGATACGCAGTATTTT. Its translation is CASNSHEGDTQYF.

The table lists this clonotype with a few counts. The V call is TRBV7-2, the J call TRBJ2-1; possibly TRBD2 for D (6 bases). V was trimmed by 3 bases and J by 2 bases, leaving 11 bases between them. CDR1 SGHTA and CDR2 FQGNSA come from the germline V gene. The CDR3 covers 15 residues. CDR3 DNA sequence: TGTGCCAGCAGCTTGGATAGCGGCACCTACAATGAGCAGTTCTTC. The encoded protein is CASSLDSGTYNEQFF.

This chain uses TRBV6-5 with TRBJ2-3; TRBD1 agrees at 10 bases. J was trimmed by 1 base and V by 6 bases; bases with no gene match: 7. This CDR3 is built from 16 residues. From germline, CDR1 is MNHEY and CDR2 SVGAGI. The CDR3 loop reads CASSLDRGLGTDTQYF. The CDR3 nucleotides read TGTGCCAGCAGCCTCGACAGGGGGCTGGGCACAGATACGCAGTATTTT.

Only a few counts were recorded for this clonotype. V gene TRBV3-1 combines with J gene TRBJ2-5; unclear D gene. Germline-derived CDR1 and CDR2 are LGHDT and YNNKEL (reference sequence). The CDR3 covers 14 residues. V lost 2 bases to trimming and J lost 5 bases, with 12 bases between them. The CDR3 loop is CASSQRSGAETQYF. CDR3 sequence (DNA): TGTGCCAGCAGCCAAAGGTCCGGCGCGGAGACCCAGTACTTC.

This clonotype was seen a handful of times. This chain uses TRBV29-1 with TRBJ2-2, with D uncertain. Trimming removed 5 bases at V and 2 bases at J, with 6 bases between. CDR3 length: 12 residues. The germline gives CDR1 SQVTM, CDR2 ANQGSEA. The CDR3 here is CSVWKNTGELFF. CDR3 nucleotide sequence: TGCAGCGTTTGGAAAAACACCGGGGAGCTGTTTTTT.

This clonotype was observed a handful of times. The chain links TRBV7-2 to TRBJ1-6; TRBD1 matches at 9 bases. V lost 5 bases, J lost 9 bases, and 8 bases stayed unmatched. CDR3 size: 15 residues. CDR1 is SGHTA, CDR2 FQGNSA, per germline. The CDR3 spells CASSPLGQGGSPLHF. CDR3 nucleotide sequence: TGTGCCAGCAGCCCTCTGGGACAGGGAGGTTCACCCCTCCACTTT.

This clonotype was picked up a small number of times. This CDR3 reads CASSLMESTEAFF. The CDR3 DNA sequence: TGTGCCAGCAGTTTGATGGAGAGCACTGAAGCTTTCTTT. V usage is TRBV12-3 or TRBV12-4 and J usage is TRBJ1-1; D gene uncertain. The V end lost 3 bases, the J end lost 4 bases, and 9 bases lay between the germline ends. The CDR3 loop spans 13 amino acids.

This clonotype was seen many times. CDR3: CSVAEGGGNQPQHF. In DNA, the CDR3 is TGCAGCGTTGCGGAGGGAGGAGGCAATCAGCCCCAGCATTTT. The chain couples TRBV29-1 to TRBJ1-5; D uncertain. V lost 4 bases to trimming and J lost 2 bases, with 12 bases between them. The CDR3 is made up of 14 amino acids. Germline CDR1 and CDR2: SQVTM and ANQGSEA.

This clonotype has more than one count but fewer than ten. This chain links TRBV27 with TRBJ2-1, with a tentative D call TRBD1 (6 bases). Germline V gives CDR1 MNHEY, CDR2 SMNVEV (reference sequence). The CDR3 loop spans 15 amino acids. V lost 5 bases to trimming and J lost 10 bases, with 21 bases between them. CDR3 sequence (DNA): TGTGCCAGCAGTCCCCAGGGGCGGATCCCTCGGGAGCAGTTCTTC. Encoded protein: CASSPQGRIPREQFF.

This clonotype was recorded many times. The V call is TRBV7-2, the J call TRBJ1-1; no clear D. CDR3 length: 12 residues. Between the trimmed V and J ends, which lost 5 bases and 2 bases, there was a span of 6 bases. Per the germline V gene, CDR1 is SGHTA and CDR2 is FQGNSA. CDR3 loop: CASSTYNTEAFF. Here the CDR3 DNA reads TGTGCCAGCAGCACTTACAACACTGAAGCTTTCTTT. Variable domain in full (rest from reference TRBV7-2 and TRBJ1-1): GAGVSQSPSNKVTEKGKDVELRCDPISGHTALYWYRQSLGQGLEFLIYFQGNSAPDKSGLPSDRFSAERTGGSVSTLTIQRTQQEDSAVYLCASSTYNTEAFFGQGTRLTVV.

This rearrangement joins TRBV28 to TRBJ2-1; 7 bases align to TRBD2. CDR3 length: 14 residues. Germline V gene lookup returns CDR1 MDHEN and CDR2 SYDVKM. The ends lost 5 bases at V and 9 bases at J; junction bases unmatched: 10. CDR3 sequence: CASSQAAGWTEQFF. CDR3 in DNA: TGTGCCAGCAGTCAAGCAGCGGGGTGGACTGAGCAGTTCTTC.

This clonotype was seen repeatedly, ten times or more. This chain uses TRBV7-3 with TRBJ2-5, with D unclear. Deletions cut 5 bases from V and 4 bases from J, with 11 bases between. This CDR3 has 13 amino acids. Germline V lookup: CDR1 SGHTA, CDR2 FQGTGA. The CDR3 loop reads CASSVDIRETQYF. DNA of the CDR3: TGTGCCAGCAGCGTAGATATAAGAGAGACCCAGTACTTC.

This clonotype was seen more than once but under ten times. The DNA of the CDR3 is TGTGCCAGCAGCGCGGGGACGGTCAGAAACTATGGCTACACCTTC. Protein: CASSAGTVRNYGYTF. V gene TRBV11-1 combines with J gene TRBJ1-2; a weak D match, TRBD1 (5 bases). The V end was cut by 5 bases, the J end by 2 bases, with 15 bases between. CDR3 length equals 15 residues. Germline V gene lookup returns CDR1 SGHAT and CDR2 FQDESV (reference sequence). The full variable domain, completed using reference TRBV11-1 and TRBJ1-2, is EAEVAQSPRYKITEKSQAVAFWCDPISGHATLYWYRQILGQGPELLVQFQDESVVDDSQLPKDRFSAERLKGVDSTLKIQPAELGDSAMYLCASSAGTVRNYGYTFGSGTRLTVV.

This clonotype was found a few times. The chain has TRBV6-5 and TRBJ1-2; maybe TRBD1 (5 bases). Between the trimmed V and J ends, which lost 4 bases and 3 bases, there was a span of 21 bases. CDR1 is MNHEY, CDR2 SVGAGI, per germline. The length of the CDR3 is 17 residues. CDR3 residues: CASSFRKLNQGYYGYTF. Here the CDR3 DNA reads TGTGCCAGCAGTTTCCGCAAACTAAATCAGGGATACTATGGCTACACCTTC.

The genes are TRBV5-1 and TRBJ2-5; 7 nucleotides agree with TRBD2. Losses at the gene ends were 6 bases for V and 2 bases for J; bases not matched to a gene: 4. The germline gives CDR1 SGHRS, CDR2 YFSETQ. This CDR3 has 13 amino acids. This chain's CDR3 is CASKSGAQETQYF. CDR3 DNA: TGCGCCAGCAAGAGCGGGGCTCAAGAGACCCAGTACTTC.

The chain joins TRBV4-2 to TRBJ2-7, with a possible D match to TRBD1 (6 bases). The CDR3 covers 15 residues. Trimming removed 0 bases at V and 3 bases at J, with 12 bases between. Germline assignment: CDR1 LGHNA and CDR2 YNFKEQ. The CDR3 DNA sequence: TGTGCCAGCAGCCAAGATCGGCAGGGGAGCTACGAGCAGTACTTC. Its protein is CASSQDRQGSYEQYF.

The sample holds a few counts of this clonotype. The J gene is TRBJ1-2, the V gene TRBV7-2; 10 bases align to TRBD1. The CDR3 totals 16 residues. V trimming: 3 bases; J trimming: 8 bases; junction bases outside the gene matches: 12. Germline assignment: CDR1 SGHTA and CDR2 FQGNSA. CDR3: CASSFATTGQGKGYTF. The DNA for the CDR3 is TGTGCCAGCAGCTTTGCCACGACGGGACAGGGGAAGGGCTACACCTTC.

This clonotype has a count of ten or more. V is TRBV4-3 and J is TRBJ2-3, with a tentative D call TRBD2 (5 bases). Deletions cut 4 bases from V and 4 bases from J, with 12 bases between. Germline CDR1 LGHNA, CDR2 YSLEER. The CDR3 length is 14 residues. The CDR3, as DNA: TGCGCCAGCAGCCGAGAGCGGAGTGCAGATACGCAGTATTTT. Its translation: CASSRERSADTQYF.

The gene calls are TRBV7-2 and TRBJ1-2; 10 bases are shared with TRBD1. V shed 8 bases, J shed 6 bases, and the junction held 9 bases outside the gene matches. Looked up from germline, CDR1 is SGHTA and CDR2 is FQGNSA. The CDR3 consists of 14 residues. In nucleotides, the CDR3 is TGTGCCAGCTATCCGCGACAGGGGGCCGATGGCTACACCTTC. Translated, it gives CASYPRQGADGYTF.

The chain carries TRBV9 and TRBJ2-3; D is perhaps TRBD1 or TRBD2 (5 bases each). V gave up 0 bases and J gave up 6 bases, with 17 bases separating them. The germline V gene encodes CDR1 SGDLS and CDR2 YYNGEE. The CDR3 length is 16 residues. For the CDR3, the DNA is TGTGCCAGCAGCGTAGGTTCGAGGGGCATAATGGATACGCAGTATTTT. This gives the protein CASSVGSRGIMDTQYF.